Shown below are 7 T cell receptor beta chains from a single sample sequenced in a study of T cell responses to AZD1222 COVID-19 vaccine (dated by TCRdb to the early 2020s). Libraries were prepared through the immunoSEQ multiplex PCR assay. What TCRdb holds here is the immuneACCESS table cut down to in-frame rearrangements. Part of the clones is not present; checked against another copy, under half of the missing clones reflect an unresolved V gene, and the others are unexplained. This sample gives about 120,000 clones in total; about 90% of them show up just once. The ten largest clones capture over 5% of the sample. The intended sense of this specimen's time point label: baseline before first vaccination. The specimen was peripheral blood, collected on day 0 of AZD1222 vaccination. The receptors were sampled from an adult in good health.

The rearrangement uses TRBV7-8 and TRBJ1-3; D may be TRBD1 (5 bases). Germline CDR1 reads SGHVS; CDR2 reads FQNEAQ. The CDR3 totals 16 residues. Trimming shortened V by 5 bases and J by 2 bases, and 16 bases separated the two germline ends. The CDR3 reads CASSPLGANTGNTIYF. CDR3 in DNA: TGTGCCAGCAGCCCCCTAGGGGCAAACACTGGAAACACCATATATTTT. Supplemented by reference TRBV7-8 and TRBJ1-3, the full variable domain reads GAGVSQSPRYKVAKRGQDVALRCDPISGHVSLFWYQQALGQGPEFLTYFQNEAQLDKSGLPSDRFFAERPEGSVSTLKIQRTQQEDSAVYLCASSPLGANTGNTIYFGEGSWLTVV.

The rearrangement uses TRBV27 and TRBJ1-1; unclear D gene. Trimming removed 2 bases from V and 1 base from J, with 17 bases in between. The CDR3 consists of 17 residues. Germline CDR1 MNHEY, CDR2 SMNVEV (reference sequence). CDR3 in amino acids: CASSLGRSGTSNTEAFF. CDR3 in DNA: TGTGCCAGCAGTTTAGGTCGTTCGGGCACTTCGAACACTGAAGCTTTCTTT.

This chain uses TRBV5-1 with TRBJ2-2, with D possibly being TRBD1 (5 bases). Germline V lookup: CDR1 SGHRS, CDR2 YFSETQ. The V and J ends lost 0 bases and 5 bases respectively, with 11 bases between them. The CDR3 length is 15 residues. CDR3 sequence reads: CASSLAPTVTGELFF. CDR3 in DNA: TGCGCCAGCAGCTTGGCCCCGACAGTTACCGGGGAGCTGTTTTTT.

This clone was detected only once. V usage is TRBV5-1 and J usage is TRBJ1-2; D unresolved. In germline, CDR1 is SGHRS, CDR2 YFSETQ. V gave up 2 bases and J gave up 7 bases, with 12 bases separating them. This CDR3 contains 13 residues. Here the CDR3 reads CASSLDKISGYTF. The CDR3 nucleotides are TGCGCCAGCAGCTTAGACAAGATCAGTGGCTACACCTTC.

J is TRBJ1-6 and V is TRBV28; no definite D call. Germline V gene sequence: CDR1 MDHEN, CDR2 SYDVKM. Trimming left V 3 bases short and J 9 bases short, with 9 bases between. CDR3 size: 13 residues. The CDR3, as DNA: TGTGCCAGCAGTTTGGATCGGGGTTCACCCCTCCACTTT. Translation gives CASSLDRGSPLHF.

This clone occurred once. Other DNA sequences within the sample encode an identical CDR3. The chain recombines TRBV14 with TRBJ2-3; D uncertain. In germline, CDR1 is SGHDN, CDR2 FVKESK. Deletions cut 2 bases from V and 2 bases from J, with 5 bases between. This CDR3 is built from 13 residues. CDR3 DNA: TGTGCCAGCAGCCAATATCACACAGATACGCAGTATTTT. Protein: CASSQYHTDTQYF.

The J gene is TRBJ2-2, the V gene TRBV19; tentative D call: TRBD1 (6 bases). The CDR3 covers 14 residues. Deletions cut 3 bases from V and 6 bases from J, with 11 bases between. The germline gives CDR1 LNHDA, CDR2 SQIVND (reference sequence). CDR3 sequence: CASSMTGASGELFF. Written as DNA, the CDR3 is TGTGCCAGTAGTATGACAGGAGCCTCCGGGGAGCTGTTTTTT.